This T cell receptor (beta chain) was recovered during a study of a mutant IDH1 vaccine in newly diagnosed glioma. In the study overall: An approximately 62% male, approximately 40% female split and a mean age of about 44 years characterized treated patients. Receipt of radiotherapy, temozolomide, or both preceded the study, and most received both. General study points: Patients mounted vaccine-induced immune responses in 93.3% of cases. Changes in top peripheral clonotypes did not appear linked to pseudoprogression.

Germline V gene lookup returns CDR1 LGHNA and CDR2 YNFKEQ. CDR3 size: 14 residues. With 5 bases removed from V and 1 base from J, the gap between germline ends came to 11 bases. To note about this clone: Its antigen remains unknown.

The time point was: week 23, last vaccination. Vaccine doses each comprised 300 ug of mutant IDH1 20-mer peptide, with topical imiquimod. Assay: immunoSEQ multiplex PCR; the TCRdb copy retains only in-frame clones and omits some. The repertoire holds 30,000 to 40,000 clones, approximately 80% seen once, with 5.1% in the top ten. The sequence came from a man aged 35-49 years with glioma. The chain links TRBV4-2 to TRBJ1-1; no clear D. The source material was PBMCs, sampled from a glioma patient whose treatment included an IDH1 peptide vaccine. CDR3 in DNA: TGTGCCAGCAGCTTGGGATATAGGAACACTGAAGCTTTCTTT. Its translation: CASSLGYRNTEAFF.